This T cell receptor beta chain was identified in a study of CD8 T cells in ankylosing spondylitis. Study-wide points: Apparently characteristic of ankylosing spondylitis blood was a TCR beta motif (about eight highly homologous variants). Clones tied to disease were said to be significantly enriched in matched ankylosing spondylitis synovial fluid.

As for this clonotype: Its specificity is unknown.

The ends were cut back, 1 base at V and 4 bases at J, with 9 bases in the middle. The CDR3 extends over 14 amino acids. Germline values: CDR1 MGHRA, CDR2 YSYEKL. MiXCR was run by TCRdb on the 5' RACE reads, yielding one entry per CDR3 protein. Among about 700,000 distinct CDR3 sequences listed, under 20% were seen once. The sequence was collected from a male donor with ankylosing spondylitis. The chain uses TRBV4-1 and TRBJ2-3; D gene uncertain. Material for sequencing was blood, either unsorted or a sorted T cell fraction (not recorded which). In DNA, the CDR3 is TGCGCCAGCAGCCAAGTCGACTTGGCAGATACGCAGTATTTT. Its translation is CASSQVDLADTQYF.